These T cell receptor beta chains were read from a single sample in a study of blood T cell repertoires in COVID-19. Data came from immunoSEQ multiplex PCR; TCRdb stores just in-frame clones and leaves some out. The sample shows approximately 150,000 clones, 75% to 90% of them seen only once. The specimen sequenced was PBMCs or T cells enriched from blood (not recorded which). Receptor source: a man aged 65 to 85 who had been exposed to COVID-19. Both conserved end residues are part of each CDR3. D genes are given only for firm matches. Clone size is shown for a subset of rows, as once, few, many or a class of expanded clone.

V,J,D,size,CDR3,DNA
TRBV4-1,TRBJ2-5,TRBD2,NA,CASSQDQGGGETQYF,TGCGCCAGCAGCCAAGATCAAGGCGGGGGAGAGACCCAGTACTTC
TRBV7-2,TRBJ2-5,NA,once,CASSLVPLVGETQYF,TGTGCCAGCAGCTTAGTCCCCCTAGTAGGAGAGACCCAGTACTTC
TRBV7-3,TRBJ1-1,NA,NA,CASSLSPGTEAFF,TGTGCCAGCAGCTTAAGTCCGGGCACTGAAGCTTTCTTT
TRBV7-8,TRBJ2-1,NA,NA,CASSSQAGGLYNEQFF,TGTGCCAGCAGCTCTCAAGCGGGTGGACTCTACAATGAGCAGTTCTTC
TRBV6-2/TRBV6-3,TRBJ2-1,TRBD2,NA,CASSFKRGALDEQFF,TGTGCCAGCAGTTTTAAGCGGGGGGCTTTGGATGAGCAGTTCTTC
TRBV7-3,TRBJ2-5,TRBD2,NA,CASSPMRLAGGETQYF,TGTGCCAGCAGCCCGATGAGACTAGCGGGGGGAGAGACCCAGTACTTC
TRBV28,TRBJ2-1,NA,NA,CASSLHHEQNEQFF,TGTGCCAGCAGTTTACACCATGAGCAAAATGAGCAGTTCTTC
TRBV7-9,TRBJ2-7,NA,NA,CASTSPGGGPPYEQYF,TGTGCCAGCACCTCTCCGGGAGGGGGCCCCCCTTACGAGCAGTACTTC
TRBV25-1,TRBJ1-1,NA,NA,CASSGQGSGTEAFF,TGTGCCAGCAGTGGTCAGGGTAGTGGCACTGAAGCTTTCTTT
TRBV6-2/TRBV6-3,TRBJ1-1,TRBD1,NA,CASSASQGARRTEAFF,TGTGCCAGCAGCGCCTCACAGGGGGCGCGGAGAACTGAAGCTTTCTTT
TRBV27,TRBJ1-6,TRBD1,NA,CASSLARDSNSPLHF,TGTGCCAGCAGTTTGGCCCGGGACAGCAATTCACCCCTCCACTTT
TRBV9,TRBJ1-2,TRBD1,once,CASSVGQGINYGYTF,TGTGCCAGCAGCGTCGGACAGGGGATAAACTATGGCTACACCTTC
TRBV19,TRBJ2-3,TRBD1,NA,CASSDRSASTDTQYF,TGTGCCAGCTCGGACAGGTCCGCTAGCACAGATACGCAGTATTTT
TRBV28,TRBJ2-7,TRBD1,few,CASQGQGGTGVEQYF,TGTGCCAGCCAAGGGCAGGGCGGGACAGGGGTCGAGCAGTACTTC
TRBV5-1,TRBJ2-7,TRBD2,NA,CASSEGTSGGYEQYF,TGCGCCAGCAGCGAGGGGACTAGCGGGGGCTACGAGCAGTACTTC
TRBV4-3,TRBJ2-7,TRBD2,NA,CASSYTRGGSYEQYF,TGCGCCAGCAGCTATACGCGGGGGGGATCCTACGAGCAGTACTTC
TRBV7-2,TRBJ1-2,TRBD1,NA,CASSLDLTGARRGYTF,TGTGCCAGCAGCTTAGACCTAACAGGGGCAAGGCGGGGCTACACCTTC
TRBV10-1,TRBJ1-1,NA,NA,CASSTDEGGTAFF,TGCGCCAGCAGTACAGATGAGGGGGGGACGGCTTTCTTT
TRBV7-2,TRBJ1-2,TRBD1,once,CASSPGPDRGGGYTF,TGTGCCAGCAGCCCGGGACCTGACAGGGGGGGTGGCTACACCTTC
TRBV7-8,TRBJ1-2,TRBD1,NA,CASSLTGGRNVNGYTF,TGTGCCAGCAGCTTAACAGGGGGGCGGAACGTTAATGGCTACACCTTC
TRBV5-1,TRBJ2-7,TRBD1,NA,CASSRDRDEQYF,TGCGCCAGCAGCCGGGACAGGGACGAGCAGTACTTC
TRBV27,TRBJ2-1,NA,NA,CASTQDRRAYYNEQFF,TGTGCCAGCACCCAAGACCGGAGGGCCTACTACAATGAGCAGTTCTTC
TRBV21-1,TRBJ1-2,NA,few,CAGRGDWGYGYTF,TGTGCCGGACGGGGGGATTGGGGGTATGGCTACACCTTC
TRBV3-1/TRBV3-2,TRBJ1-5,NA,NA,CASSDSGGANQPQHF,TGTGCCAGCAGCGACTCGGGGGGGGCGAATCAGCCCCAGCATTTT
TRBV28,TRBJ1-5,NA,NA,CASSRTDRDNQPQHF,TGTGCCAGCAGCCGGACAGATCGGGACAATCAGCCCCAGCATTTT
TRBV4-3,TRBJ1-2,NA,NA,CASSQTHVLGNGYTF,TGCGCCAGCAGCCAGACCCACGTACTAGGGAATGGCTACACCTTC
TRBV3-1/TRBV3-2,TRBJ1-1,TRBD1,once,CASSPGSTGGGLGEAFF,TGTGCCAGCAGCCCTGGCTCTACAGGGGGAGGTCTAGGTGAAGCTTTCTTT
TRBV28,TRBJ1-4,TRBD1,NA,CASSNPGQGATNEKLFF,TGTGCCAGCAGCAATCCCGGACAGGGGGCGACTAATGAAAAACTGTTTTTT
TRBV6-4,TRBJ1-2,NA,NA,CASSRGGNYGYTF,TGTGCCAGCAGCCGGGGAGGGAACTATGGCTACACCTTC
TRBV6-2/TRBV6-3,TRBJ1-2,NA,NA,CASSWAYGYTF,TGTGCCAGCAGTTGGGCCTATGGCTACACCTTC
TRBV18,TRBJ1-6,TRBD1,once,CASSPTSRGTGGSPLHF,TGTGCCAGCTCACCGACCTCCCGTGGGACAGGGGGTTCACCCCTCCACTTT
TRBV12-3/TRBV12-4,TRBJ2-6,NA,NA,CASSLRGGDVLTF,TGTGCCAGCAGTTTGAGGGGGGGAGACGTCCTGACTTTC
TRBV7-3,TRBJ2-2,TRBD2,once,CASSRLAGATGELFF,TGTGCCAGCAGCCGACTAGCGGGGGCCACCGGGGAGCTGTTTTTT
TRBV10-3,TRBJ2-7,NA,NA,CAISERSGINPYEQYF,TGTGCCATCAGTGAGCGTTCAGGGATTAACCCCTACGAGCAGTACTTC
TRBV6-1,TRBJ1-2,TRBD1,NA,CASSDRDRGQNNYGYTF,TGTGCCAGCAGTGACCGGGACAGGGGGCAAAACAACTATGGCTACACCTTC
TRBV28,TRBJ1-5,TRBD1,many,CASSLGDREIQPQHF,TGTGCCAGCAGTTTAGGTGACAGGGAGATTCAGCCCCAGCATTTT
TRBV7-9,TRBJ2-7,NA,NA,CASSLTGGDF,TGTGCCAGCAGCTTAACAGGGGGGGACTTC
TRBV18,TRBJ2-5,NA,NA,CASSLGLQETQYF,TGTGCCAGCTCACTAGGACTACAAGAGACCCAGTACTTC
TRBV4-1,TRBJ1-5,NA,NA,CASSQEGGGQPQHF,TGCGCCAGCAGCCAAGAGGGTGGGGGGCAGCCCCAGCATTTT
TRBV18,TRBJ2-3,TRBD2,NA,CASSPLGPGLAGADTQYF,TGTGCCAGCTCACCACTCGGCCCGGGACTAGCGGGAGCAGATACGCAGTATTTT
TRBV6-5,TRBJ2-3,TRBD1,NA,CASRDRQGIDTQYF,TGTGCCAGCAGGGATAGACAGGGGATAGATACGCAGTATTTT
TRBV7-9,TRBJ2-7,TRBD1,NA,CASSYDRTGNSYEQYF,TGTGCCAGCAGCTACGACCGGACAGGGAACTCCTACGAGCAGTACTTC
TRBV7-9,TRBJ2-7,NA,NA,CASRDTADSVYEQYF,TGTGCCAGCAGGGATACTGCGGACAGCGTCTACGAGCAGTACTTC
TRBV4-1,TRBJ1-2,NA,NA,CASSHEDSTNYGYTF,TGCGCCAGCAGCCACGAGGACAGTACTAACTATGGCTACACCTTC
TRBV4-3,TRBJ1-2,TRBD1,once,CASSPEDRASGGYTF,TGCGCCAGCAGCCCTGAGGACAGGGCCAGCGGTGGCTACACCTTC
TRBV4-3,TRBJ2-1,TRBD1,NA,CASSPRQGVYNEQFF,TGCGCCAGCAGCCCTCGACAGGGTGTCTACAATGAGCAGTTCTTC
TRBV6-5,TRBJ2-2,NA,NA,CASTLTSGTGELFF,TGTGCCAGCACGTTAACCTCGGGCACCGGGGAGCTGTTTTTT
TRBV28,TRBJ1-3,TRBD1,NA,CASRQGASSGNTIYF,TGTGCCAGCAGACAGGGGGCTAGTTCTGGAAACACCATATATTTT
TRBV5-1,TRBJ2-5,NA,once,CASAEQGQTSETQYF,TGCGCCAGCGCCGAACAGGGACAAACGAGTGAGACCCAGTACTTC
TRBV7-2,TRBJ2-3,NA,NA,CASSLVGGRDTQYF,TGTGCCAGCAGCTTAGTTGGGGGCCGGGATACGCAGTATTTT
TRBV6-5,TRBJ2-7,TRBD1,NA,CASRQGFSYEQYF,TGTGCCAGCCGACAGGGGTTCTCCTACGAGCAGTACTTC
TRBV7-2,TRBJ2-2,NA,NA,CASSLSMTNTGELFF,TGTGCCAGCAGCTTGTCTATGACGAACACCGGGGAGCTGTTTTTT
TRBV29-1,TRBJ2-7,TRBD2,NA,CSVAGGSVYEQYF,TGCAGCGTTGCGGGCGGGAGCGTATACGAGCAGTACTTC
TRBV27,TRBJ1-5,NA,NA,CASSVLGGASNQPQHF,TGTGCCAGCAGTGTTCTGGGGGGAGCGAGCAATCAGCCCCAGCATTTT
TRBV19,TRBJ1-1,TRBD1,NA,CASSDRDREGFF,TGTGCCAGTAGTGACAGGGATCGAGAAGGTTTCTTT
TRBV7-9,TRBJ2-5,TRBD1,NA,CASSFGDTGGAGTQYF,TGTGCCAGCAGCTTCGGGGATACAGGGGGCGCGGGGACCCAGTACTTC
TRBV14,TRBJ1-3,NA,few,CASSGGYSGNTIYF,TGTGCCAGCAGCGGAGGCTACTCTGGAAACACCATATATTTT
TRBV7-9,TRBJ2-7,TRBD2,NA,CASSFPGGRDEQYF,TGTGCCAGCAGCTTCCCTGGGGGGAGGGACGAGCAGTACTTC